This T cell receptor (beta chain) was recovered during a study of blood T cell repertoires in COVID-19. Trimming removed 4 bases at V and 6 bases at J, with 16 bases between. Per germline, CDR1 SEHNR and CDR2 FQNEAQ (reference sequence). The CDR3 spans 14 residues. Profiled with immunoSEQ multiplex PCR; TCRdb holds only in-frame clones, not every one. The sample lists a few hundred thousand clones; 82% were seen once. This receptor was identified in a woman aged 60-75 years who had recovered from COVID-19. The chain recombines TRBV7-9 with TRBJ2-7; D might be TRBD1 (6 bases). The source material was PBMCs or T cells enriched from blood (not recorded which). The CDR3 nucleotides are TGTGCCAGCAGCTCTGGGGGCTTCAGGGGCGAGCAGTACTTC. This encodes CASSSGGFRGEQYF.